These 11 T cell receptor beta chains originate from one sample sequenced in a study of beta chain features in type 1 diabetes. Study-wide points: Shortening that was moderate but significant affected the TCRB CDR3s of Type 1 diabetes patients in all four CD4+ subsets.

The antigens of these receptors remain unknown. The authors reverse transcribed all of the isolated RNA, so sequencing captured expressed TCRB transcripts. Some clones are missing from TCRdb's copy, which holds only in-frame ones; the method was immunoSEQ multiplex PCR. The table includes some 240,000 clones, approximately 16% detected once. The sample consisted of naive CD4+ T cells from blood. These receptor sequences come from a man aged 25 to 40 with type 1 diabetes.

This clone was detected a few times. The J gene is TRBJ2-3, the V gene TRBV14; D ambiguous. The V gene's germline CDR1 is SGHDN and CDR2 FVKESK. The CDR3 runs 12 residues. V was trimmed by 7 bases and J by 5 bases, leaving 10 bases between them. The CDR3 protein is CASTSGGDTQYF. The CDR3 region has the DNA TGTGCCAGCACCTCGGGTGGAGATACGCAGTATTTT.

CDR3 loop: CASTPVSPTEQFF. In DNA, the CDR3 is TGTGCCAGCACCCCGGTTTCCCCTACCGAGCAGTTCTTC. The chain uses TRBV28 and TRBJ2-1, with D hard to call. V was clipped by 7 bases and J by 10 bases, with 17 bases between them. CDR1 and CDR2 from the germline V gene are MDHEN and SYDVKM. This CDR3 is built from 13 residues.

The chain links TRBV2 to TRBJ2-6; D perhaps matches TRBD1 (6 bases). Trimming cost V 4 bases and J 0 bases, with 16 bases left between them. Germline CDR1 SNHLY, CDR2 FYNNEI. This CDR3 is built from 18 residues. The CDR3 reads CASSVFGQRHSGANVLTF. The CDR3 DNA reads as TGTGCCAGCAGTGTTTTCGGACAGCGCCACTCTGGGGCCAACGTCCTGACTTTC.

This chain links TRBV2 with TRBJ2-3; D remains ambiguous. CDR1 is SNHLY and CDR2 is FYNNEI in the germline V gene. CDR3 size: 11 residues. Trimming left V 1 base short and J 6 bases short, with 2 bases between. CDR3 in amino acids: CASSEGDTQYF. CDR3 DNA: TGTGCCAGCAGTGAAGGGGATACGCAGTATTTT.

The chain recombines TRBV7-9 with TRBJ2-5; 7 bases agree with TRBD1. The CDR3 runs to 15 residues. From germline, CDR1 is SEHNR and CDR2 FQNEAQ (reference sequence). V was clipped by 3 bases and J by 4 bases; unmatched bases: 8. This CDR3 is CASSLRGGGGETQYF. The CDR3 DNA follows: TGTGCCAGCAGCTTGCGAGGGGGCGGAGGAGAGACCCAGTACTTC.

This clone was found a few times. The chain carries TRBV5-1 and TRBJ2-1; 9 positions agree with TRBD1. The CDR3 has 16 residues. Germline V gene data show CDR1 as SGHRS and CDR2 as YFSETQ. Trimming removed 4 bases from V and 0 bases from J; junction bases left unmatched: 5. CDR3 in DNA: TGCGCCAGCAGCCGGACAGGGGCGAGCTCCTACAATGAGCAGTTCTTC. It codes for CASSRTGASSYNEQFF.

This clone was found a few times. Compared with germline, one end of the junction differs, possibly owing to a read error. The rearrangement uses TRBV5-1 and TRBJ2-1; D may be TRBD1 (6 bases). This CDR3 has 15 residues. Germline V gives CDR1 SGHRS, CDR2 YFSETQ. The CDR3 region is CASTLPGQQYNEQFF. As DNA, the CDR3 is TGCGCCAGCACCTTGCCGGGACAACAGTACAATGAGCAGTTCTTC.

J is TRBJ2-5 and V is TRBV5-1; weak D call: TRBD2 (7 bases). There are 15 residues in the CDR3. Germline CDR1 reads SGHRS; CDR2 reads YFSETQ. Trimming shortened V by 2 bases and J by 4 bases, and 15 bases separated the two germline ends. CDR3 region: CASSFAGARGETQYF. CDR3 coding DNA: TGCGCCAGCAGCTTTGCGGGGGCGCGGGGAGAGACCCAGTACTTC.

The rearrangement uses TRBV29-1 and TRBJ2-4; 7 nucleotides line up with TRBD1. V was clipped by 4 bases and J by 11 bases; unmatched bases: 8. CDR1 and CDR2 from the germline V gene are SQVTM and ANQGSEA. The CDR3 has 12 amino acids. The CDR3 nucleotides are TGCAGCGTTGGGGGACAGAAAACATTTCAGTACTTC. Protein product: CSVGGQKTFQYF.

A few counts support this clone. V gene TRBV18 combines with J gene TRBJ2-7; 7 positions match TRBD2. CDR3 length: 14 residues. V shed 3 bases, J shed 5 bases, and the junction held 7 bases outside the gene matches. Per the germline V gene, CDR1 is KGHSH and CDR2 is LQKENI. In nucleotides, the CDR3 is TGTGCCAGCTCACCCCGACTAGCTTCCCACGAGCAGTACTTC. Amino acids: CASSPRLASHEQYF.

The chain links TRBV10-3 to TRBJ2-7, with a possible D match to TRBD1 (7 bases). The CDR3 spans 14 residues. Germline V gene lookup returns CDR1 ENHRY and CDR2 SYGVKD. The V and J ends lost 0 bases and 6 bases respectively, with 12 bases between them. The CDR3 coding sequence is TGTGCCATCAGTGAGTCGCAGGGGGAGGTCGAGCAGTACTTC. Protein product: CAISESQGEVEQYF.